One T cell receptor (beta chain) is described in this entry. This clone has a single count. Its antigen is still unknown. It has no much larger one-base neighbor in the sample; base qualities were not kept. Library preparation employed the immunoSEQ multiplex PCR assay. For the multiplex PCR, a mixture combining 60 forward primers for TCR Vbeta segments and 13 reverse primers for TCR Jbeta segments was used. The CDR3 region of rearranged TCR beta genes was amplified from genomic DNA by a multiplex PCR assay. The Illumina HiSeq System was used to sequence the amplified TCR beta libraries as 87-base-pair reads. The source study handled its data this way. A later analysis counted about 76 million unique TCR beta chains across the 666 repertoires, and some 11 million of these chains were shared by at least two donors. Raw reads were error-corrected and collapsed into unique sequences by a nearest-neighbor algorithm in which closely related sequences were merged to remove PCR and sequencing errors. V, D and J gene segments were assigned by aligning CDR3 sequences to IMGT reference sequences. For a sequence to be retained, at least a six-nucleotide match to both a V gene segment and a J gene segment was required. A rearrangement counted as productive if the CDR3 had no stop codons and remained in frame with V and J, and every other rearrangement counted as non-productive. CDR3 was defined by IMGT convention, running from the second conserved V-encoded cysteine to the conserved J-encoded phenylalanine. In an earlier analysis of around 570 of the donors, sequences lacking an unambiguous match to a single V gene segment were excluded. In an earlier analysis of some 590 of the donors, a V segment was called functional when productive rearrangements were above 56.7%, and segregating when the standard deviation between donors exceeded 5%. A statistical classification framework was developed to diagnose cytomegalovirus status using the catalog of TCR beta chain sequences. V and J gene assignment, in a later analysis, came from comparing TCR nucleotide sequences with IMGT/GENE-DB human TR gene sequences. Using the TCRdist pipeline, a later analysis assigned CDR3 sequences along with most-parsimonious VDJ recombination scenarios. In a later analysis, each TCR beta chain was defined by its CDR3 amino acid sequence together with its V-gene family, and reads lacking a unique V-gene family were excluded. To address suspected cross-contamination and a sequencing artifact, a later analysis removed 450 to 700 highly shared, low-generation-probability nucleotide sequences. In a later analysis, a clonal expansion index for each public chain was calculated from normalized within-repertoire ranks of inferred template counts. A later analysis computed generation probabilities with a VDJ recombination model fitted to out-of-frame rearrangements, and checked the results against IGoR. In a later analysis, TCR-TCR, TCR-HLA and TCR-CMV co-occurrence was scored with hypergeometric tests, and a repertoire-size bias correction was applied to TCR pairs. To estimate false discovery rates, a later analysis permuted the HLA or CMV assignments 20 times. A later analysis grouped co-occurring TCRs with DBSCAN, adding TCRdist sequence similarity when clustering within HLA-allele-positive subsets. Repertoires with fewer than 30,000 or more than 120,000 public chains were left out of co-occurrence clustering, as were a few repertoires with anomalous nucleotide sharing. As stored in TCRdb, this immuneACCESS dataset retains in-frame rearrangements with V and J assigned. A fraction of the clones does not appear; measured against another copy, unresolved V genes explain less than half of the discrepancy, and the remainder lacks a known reason. That table supplies the V and J calls and clone size; D and trimming were determined from the DNA. This sample comprises 100,000 to 150,000 clones, roughly 77% of them detected only once. Of the sample, approximately 1% is held by the ten largest clones.

These data are taken from a study of cytomegalovirus exposure and HLA in healthy donors (dated by TCRdb to 2016 to 2017). About the full investigation: In an earlier analysis of 550 to 750 of the donors, about 260 Gb of sequence data and approximately 120 million unique TCR beta sequences from 180 million or so T cells were reported. About 280 gigabases of sequencing data and some 85 million unique TCR sequences were included in an early release covering roughly 600 HLA-typed donors. The genetic ancestry cluster associated with self-reported Caucasian donors included about 81% of the 300 to 450 genotyped donors. The study aimed to test whether cataloging public T cell receptors could reveal signatures of past pathogen exposure. The study used immunosequencing to profile the T cell repertoires of hundreds of subjects and linked those repertoires to cytomegalovirus serostatus. A separate validation cohort of more than 100 different subjects was used in addition to the roughly 700-subject first cohort. High-throughput TCR immunosequencing, statistical association of individual TCRs with disease status, and machine learning were combined to predict cytomegalovirus infection status. A later analysis re-examined previously published TCR beta repertoires from roughly 650 donors and added high-resolution HLA genotyping to investigate patterns of TCR occurrence. Rather than drawing on any new phenotypic data, the later analysis identified candidate immune exposures from TCR beta sequences and the way those sequences occurred across donors. To decide whether each TCR beta V gene segment behaved as functional or pseudogenic, an earlier analysis of some 540 of the donors relied on high-throughput TCR beta sequencing. Donor age, sex, ethnicity and CMV serostatus were compiled alongside the repertoire data. In a later genetic analysis, genome-wide SNP genotypes for 398 of the 666 donors were used, and that subset was treated as a discovery cohort. Every repertoire in the discovery cohort had been generated on one and the same sequencing platform. Class I and class II HLA loci were covered by the typing at four-digit resolution. The number of typed donors differed by locus: roughly 620-640 for A, B, C, DRB1 and DQB1; 522 for DQA1; 606 for DPA1; and around 450 for DPB1. About five DR-DQ haplotypes were treated as single units for association and clustering because of strong linkage in the cohort. Among about 400 genotyped donors of the cohort, an average of roughly 230,000 unique TCR beta nucleotide sequences was sequenced per donor, of which 15% to 20% were non-productive.

Beyond this particular receptor, the publication reports: The authors suggested that the approach could potentially be generalized to other disease states and immunological phenotypes. Correlated functional status among segregating V segments might be attributable to linkage disequilibrium, but an unknown experimental factor could not be ruled out. The presence/absence analyses assumed that sequencing depth was roughly uniform across donors, and that assumption may not be true. Because counts were too low, some 16 rarely observed V segments, including chromosome 9 orphons, were excluded from the earlier analysis of about 500 of the donors. In a later analysis, most CMV-associated TCR beta chains were found to appear HLA-restricted, with HLA associations seemingly driven largely by CMV exposure. V-gene and J-gene trimming of TCR beta chains was associated with a missense DCLRE1C variant in a later genetic analysis, and the association was replicated in an independent cohort. Immune exposure information for the cohort was limited to CMV serostatus. When HLA alleles, especially DR and DQ, strongly co-occurred, TCR associations were difficult to assign to individual alleles. A cluster of highly shared sequence variants was judged likely to be a technical artifact of the sequencing pipeline. In an earlier analysis of about 600 of the donors, most TCR beta V segments appeared in productive rearrangements about 90% or about 30% of the time, broadly matching IMGT annotations. Specific HLA alleles were associated with 16,951 TCR beta sequences at a false discovery rate of 0.05 in a later analysis. A few of the identified cytomegalovirus-associated TCR beta chains were confirmed in vitro to be specific for cytomegalovirus antigens. According to a later analysis, TCR association rates differed among HLA loci, with DRB1 alleles showing the most associated TCRs and HLA-C alleles showing the fewest. A further reported finding was that TCR beta sequences accurately predicted the HLA-A and HLA-B alleles for most subjects in the first cohort. A later genetic analysis reported fewer N-insertions in productive TCRs among donors in an Asian-associated ancestry cluster than the roughly 670-donor mean. Most TCR sequences were seen in very few donors, while some public TCRs were found in many individuals. Compared with equally common non-associated chains, HLA-associated TCR beta chains in a later analysis were more clonally expanded and had lower generation probabilities. Because the 87-base-pair reads could not distinguish some IMGT-functional V segments, including TRBV6-2 and TRBV6-3, those segments were excluded. The classifier was reported to diagnose cytomegalovirus status with high specificity and sensitivity in both the original and validation cohorts. In this cohort, only TCR beta chains were sequenced, and detectable features were limited by the absence of alpha or paired-chain data. The study listed around 160 TCR beta chains as associated with cytomegalovirus. Because HLA typing was unavailable for some donors at each locus, only the typed subset was used in association tests. Several of the top co-occurrence clusters appeared to be linked to parvovirus B19, influenza, CMV and Epstein-Barr virus, according to a later analysis.

The CDR3 spans 14 residues, from the cysteine through the phenylalanine. Just the 42-base CDR3 DNA is kept, in frame starting at base 1. V and J are trimmed by 6 bases and 4 bases, and the gene matches miss 5 bases of the junction. In the germline V gene (reference sequence), CDR1 corresponds to SEHNR and CDR2 to FQNEAQ. In total, roughly 710 healthy bone marrow donors made up the cohort. At the time of sampling, all cohort members were nominally healthy, though unrecorded immune exposures were likely present. The donor tested CMV seronegative and was one of the 352 seronegative cohort members. A peripheral blood sample was collected from each donor, and TCR beta sequencing was performed on peripheral blood mononuclear cells. Genomic DNA was extracted from the blood cell samples with the Qiagen DNeasy Blood Extraction Kit.

The sample was PBMCs. The chain couples TRBV7-9 to TRBJ2-3; 9 bases in between match TRBD1. This TCR derives from a woman between 25 and 40 years old in good health and CMV-seronegative. CDR3 reads: CASSKGQGPDTQYF. The nucleotide sequence is TGTGCCAGCAGTAAGGGACAGGGACCAGATACGCAGTATTTT.